This T cell receptor (beta chain) stems from a study of blood T cell repertoires in COVID-19. Study background: Researchers got acute and convalescent COVID-19 samples from the United States, Italy and Spain. The analysed material was cDNA or gDNA that came from T cells, B-cell-depleted T cells, or PBMCs.

Original processing notes: Amplification with reference gene primers provided the estimates of nucleated cell counts. Only in-frame clones appear in the TCRdb table, and some are missing; sequencing was by immunoSEQ multiplex PCR. V, J and clone size are those of that table, while D and trimming were read from the DNA. Of about 160,000 clones listed, approximately 84% were seen once; the top ten hold less than 9%. The V end was cut by 1 base, the J end by 9 bases, with 16 bases between. The CDR3 loop spans 16 amino acids. Germline V gene sequence: CDR1 SEHNR, CDR2 FQNEAQ (reference sequence). The receptor was derived from a man between 35 and 55 years old who had recovered from COVID-19. The chain joins TRBV7-9 to TRBJ1-6, with D possibly being TRBD1 (5 bases). Material for sequencing was peripheral blood. The CDR3 DNA sequence: TGTGCCAGCAGCTTAGGAAGGTCAGGGAGGGCTTCACCCCTCCACTTT. Translation gives CASSLGRSGRASPLHF.